A single sample gave rise to the 25 T cell receptor beta chains below, sequenced in a study of T cell responses to AZD1222 COVID-19 vaccine. Data came from immunoSEQ multiplex PCR; TCRdb stores just in-frame clones and leaves some out. Here the sample spans 150,000 or so clones, roughly nine tenths being singletons. The sequences come from peripheral blood, collected on day 0 of AZD1222 vaccination. The source is an adult in good health.

V usage is TRBV27 and J usage is TRBJ1-6; TRBD1 matches at 9 bases. The trim removed 7 bases at V and 10 bases at J, leaving 11 bases unmatched. Germline CDR1 MNHEY, CDR2 SMNVEV (reference sequence). CDR3 length: 15 residues. The CDR3: CASTSQGQGRSPLHF. The CDR3 DNA is TGTGCCAGCACGTCCCAAGGACAGGGGAGATCACCCCTCCACTTT.

The CDR3 here is CASSLGTVGNTIYF. The CDR3 nucleotides are TGTGCCAGCAGCTTAGGTACAGTGGGAAACACCATATATTTT. J is TRBJ1-3 and V is TRBV7-2; D not certain. CDR1 is SGHTA and CDR2 is FQGNSA in the germline V gene. The V and J ends lost 1 base and 4 bases respectively, with 8 bases between them. The CDR3 sequence is 14 residues long.

The chain joins TRBV4-1 to TRBJ2-7; D unclear. Germline values: CDR1 MGHRA, CDR2 YSYEKL. CDR3 size: 13 residues. V was shortened by 4 bases and J by 6 bases, with 13 bases between the two germline ends. CDR3 DNA: TGCGCCAGCAGCCGACAAAACGCGATCGAGCAGTACTTC. Amino acid sequence: CASSRQNAIEQYF.

The rearrangement joins TRBV18 to TRBJ1-1; D uncertain. The V end was cut by 1 base, the J end by 0 bases, with 12 bases between. This CDR3 comprises 16 residues. Germline CDR1 is KGHSH and CDR2 is LQKENI. CDR3 sequence (DNA): TGTGCCAGCTCACCACGGGTCGCGGGTCTGAACACTGAAGCTTTCTTT. This sequence encodes CASSPRVAGLNTEAFF.

The rearrangement uses TRBV28 and TRBJ1-1; the match to TRBD1 covers 7 bases. The CDR3 has 14 amino acids. Trimming at V came to 1 base and at J to 10 bases, leaving 9 bases not matched to a gene. Germline CDR1 is MDHEN and CDR2 is SYDVKM. CDR3 nucleotide sequence: TGTGCCAGCAGTTTATCCCTCCGACAGGGCGCAGCTTTCTTT. Its translation is CASSLSLRQGAAFF. Full variable domain (rest looked up from reference TRBV28 and TRBJ1-1): DVKVTQSSRYLVKRTGEKVFLECVQDMDHENMFWYRQDPGLGLRLIYFSYDVKMKEKGDIPEGYSVSREKKERFSLILESASTNQTSMYLCASSLSLRQGAAFFGQGTRLTVV.

This clone is a singleton in its sample. The rearrangement joins TRBV19 to TRBJ2-5; TRBD1 agrees at 10 bases. This CDR3 is 15 amino acids long. V was clipped by 2 bases and J by 3 bases; unmatched bases: 3. Per germline, CDR1 LNHDA and CDR2 SQIVND (reference sequence). The CDR3 loop is CASSIPGTGEETQYF. CDR3 coding DNA: TGTGCCAGTAGTATACCCGGGACAGGGGAAGAGACCCAGTACTTC.

CDR3 protein: CASSEGLLKRAYEQYF. CDR3 DNA sequence: TGTGCCAGCAGCGAGGGACTACTAAAACGGGCCTACGAGCAGTACTTC. V is TRBV2 and J is TRBJ2-7; 7 nucleotides match TRBD2. Germline trimming cut 6 bases from V and 2 bases from J; bases unmatched to any gene: 13. The length of the CDR3 is 16 residues. Germline V gene lookup returns CDR1 SNHLY and CDR2 FYNNEI.

The chain couples TRBV11-2 to TRBJ2-7; the match to TRBD2 covers 10 bases. The V segment lost 0 bases and the J segment 7 bases; nucleotides outside the gene matches: 6. The length of the CDR3 is 15 residues. Germline V gives CDR1 SGHAT, CDR2 FQNNGV. CDR3 nucleotide sequence: TGTGCCAGCAGCTTAGAGGCTAGCGGGAGAAGTGAGCAGTACTTC. It translates to CASSLEASGRSEQYF.

Notes on this clone: This sample also contains other DNA sequences that code for the same CDR3. The chain recombines TRBV4-1 with TRBJ1-2; D not certain. Germline values: CDR1 MGHRA, CDR2 YSYEKL. The V end lost 1 base, the J end lost 0 bases, and 0 bases lay between the germline ends. The CDR3 totals 12 residues. This CDR3 reads CASSQANYGYTF. The CDR3, as DNA: TGCGCCAGCAGCCAAGCTAACTATGGCTACACCTTC.

The chain employs TRBV3-1 (or the pseudogene TRBV3-2) and TRBJ1-1; D remains unclear. Looked up from germline, CDR1 is LGHDT and CDR2 is YNNKEL (reference sequence). V was shortened by 6 bases and J by 1 base, with 9 bases between the two germline ends. The CDR3 covers 13 residues. CDR3 in DNA: TGTGCCAGCAGGGTTAGCAGGAACACTGAAGCTTTCTTT. Translation: CASRVSRNTEAFF.

The V gene is TRBV5-1, the J gene TRBJ1-1, with D possibly TRBD1 on 6 matching bases. This CDR3 is 16 amino acids long. Trimming left V 2 bases short and J 0 bases short, with 14 bases between. Germline V lookup: CDR1 SGHRS, CDR2 YFSETQ. This chain's CDR3 is CASSLSQGRLNTEAFF. In DNA, the CDR3 is TGCGCCAGCAGCTTATCTCAGGGGCGGCTGAACACTGAAGCTTTCTTT.

The genes are TRBV12-3 or TRBV12-4 and TRBJ2-7; TRBD1 aligns across 7 bases. V lost 5 bases and J lost 7; bases outside the gene matches: 8. This CDR3 is built from 13 residues. Written as DNA, the CDR3 is TGTGCCAGCAGTCCGATGACAGGGCGGGAGCAGTACTTC. It codes for CASSPMTGREQYF.

V and J are TRBV6-5 and TRBJ1-5; weak D call: TRBD1 (5 bases). Trimming removed 2 bases at V and 3 bases at J, with 14 bases between. CDR3 size: 16 residues. The germline CDR1 and CDR2 sequences are MNHEY and SVGAGI. DNA for the CDR3: TGTGCCAGCAGTTACAGACCTCCGGGGCTCAATCAGCCCCAGCATTTT. This translates into CASSYRPPGLNQPQHF.

This clone has only one observation. The rearrangement joins TRBV6-6 to TRBJ1-1; no clear D. There are 13 residues in the CDR3. Trimming cost V 2 bases and J 2 bases, with 6 bases left between them. Germline CDR1 MNHNY, CDR2 SVGAGI (reference sequence). In DNA form, the CDR3 reads TGTGCCAGCAGTTACAATGAAAACACTGAAGCTTTCTTT. Protein product: CASSYNENTEAFF.

The chain has TRBV3-1 (or the pseudogene TRBV3-2) and TRBJ2-3; 7 bases fit TRBD1. The trim removed 6 bases at V and 6 bases at J, leaving 12 bases unmatched. The V gene's germline CDR1 is LGHDT and CDR2 YNNKEL (reference sequence). CDR3 size: 15 residues. The CDR3 loop reads CASSNRRGNADTQYF. The CDR3 DNA follows: TGTGCCAGCAGTAATCGCAGGGGGAACGCGGATACGCAGTATTTT.

The genes are TRBV7-6 and TRBJ1-3; D gene ambiguous. Germline V gene data show CDR1 as SGHVS and CDR2 as FNYEAQ. CDR3 length equals 16 residues. Trimming took off 5 bases at V and 0 bases at J, with 14 bases between the two ends. CDR3 in DNA: TGTGCCAGCAGCGCCGTCGACGGCGGCTCTGGAAACACCATATATTTT. Its protein product is CASSAVDGGSGNTIYF.

The J gene is TRBJ2-2, the V gene TRBV7-7; D may be TRBD1 or TRBD2 (5 bases each). Trimming took off 5 bases at V and 0 bases at J, with 13 bases between the two ends. The germline gives CDR1 SSHAT, CDR2 FNYEAQ (reference sequence). This CDR3 spans 16 amino acids. CDR3 residues: CASSPVGGTNTGELFF. The CDR3 nucleotides read TGTGCCAGCAGCCCCGTTGGGGGTACGAACACCGGGGAGCTGTTTTTT.

V and J are TRBV7-9 and TRBJ1-4; the match to TRBD1 covers 9 bases. From germline, CDR1 is SEHNR and CDR2 FQNEAQ (reference sequence). V shed 8 bases and J 7 bases; nucleotides not matched to a gene: 5. This CDR3 is 13 amino acids long. The CDR3 DNA reads TGTGCCAGCGGGGACAGGGTGTCTGAAAAACTGTTTTTT. Protein product: CASGDRVSEKLFF.

This clone was observed a few times. The V and J genes are TRBV5-1 and TRBJ2-7; TRBD1 aligns across 10 bases. CDR1 and CDR2 from the germline V gene are SGHRS and YFSETQ. The trim removed 0 bases at V and 3 bases at J, leaving 12 bases unmatched. The CDR3 has 18 residues. The CDR3 sequence is CASSLGGTGETYDYEQYF. The CDR3 DNA sequence: TGCGCCAGCAGCTTGGGTGGGACAGGGGAGACGTACGACTACGAGCAGTACTTC. Complete variable domain (other parts from reference TRBV5-1 and TRBJ2-7): KAGVTQTPRYLIKTRGQQVTLSCSPISGHRSVSWYQQTPGQGLQFLFEYFSETQRNKGNFPGRFSGRQFSNSRSEMNVSTLELGDSALYLCASSLGGTGETYDYEQYFGPGTRLTVT.

The rearrangement joins TRBV4-1 to TRBJ1-4, with no clear D. V was pared by 5 bases and J by 2 bases, with 15 bases between. The germline CDR1 and CDR2 sequences are MGHRA and YSYEKL. The length of the CDR3 is 16 residues. CDR3 region: CASSAVENWTNEKLFF. CDR3 in DNA: TGCGCCAGCAGCGCCGTGGAGAATTGGACTAATGAAAAACTGTTTTTT.

The V call is TRBV11-2, the J call TRBJ2-1, with TRBD2 identical over 7 bases. Germline lookup yields CDR1 SGHAT and CDR2 FQNNGV. The CDR3 has 16 residues. Trimming cost V 1 base and J 3 bases; bases outside gene matches: 6. Here the CDR3 reads CASSLVSGVGYNEQFF. The CDR3 DNA reads TGTGCCAGCAGCTTAGTCAGCGGGGTCGGCTACAATGAGCAGTTCTTC.

This clone was recorded a few times. The chain joins TRBV15 to TRBJ2-1; 12 positions match TRBD2. V dropped 0 bases and J dropped 5; count of bases not matched to a gene: 5. Germline CDR1 and CDR2: LNHNV and YYDKDF (reference sequence). The CDR3 is made up of 17 amino acids. As DNA, the CDR3 is TGTGCCACCAGCAGAGAGAGGACTAGCGGGGCCCACAATGAGCAGTTCTTC. Translated: CATSRERTSGAHNEQFF.

This clone came up once. The chain carries TRBV19 and TRBJ2-7; 11 nucleotides line up with TRBD2. The CDR3 is 15 amino acids. Germline V gives CDR1 LNHDA, CDR2 SQIVND (reference sequence). V was pared by 4 bases and J by 2 bases, with 4 bases of the junction left unmatched. CDR3 sequence: CASSTGLAGPYEQYF. The CDR3 DNA is TGTGCCAGTAGTACCGGACTAGCGGGTCCCTACGAGCAGTACTTC. Combining the CDR3 with reference TRBV19 and TRBJ2-7 gives the whole variable domain DGGITQSPKYLFRKEGQNVTLSCEQNLNHDAMYWYRQDPGQGLRLIYYSQIVNDFQKGDIAEGYSVSREKKESFPLTVTSAQKNPTAFYLCASSTGLAGPYEQYFGPGTRLTVT.

The chain combines TRBV21-1 with TRBJ2-7; the D call in the table, TRBD2, was not verified against the DNA. TRBV21-1 represents a pseudogene. The length of the CDR3 is 20 residues. CDR3 sequence (DNA): TGTGCCAGCAGCGCAAGCGGGACTAGCGGGAGGGCCGGTAGCTCCTACGAGCAGTACTTC. Its translation is CASSASGTSGRAGSSYEQYF.

The chain combines TRBV30 with TRBJ1-5, with D possibly being TRBD1 (5 bases). The CDR3 covers 13 residues. Trimming pared 4 bases from V and 0 bases from J, leaving 7 bases between. From germline, CDR1 is GTSNPN and CDR2 SVGIG (reference sequence). The CDR3 sequence is CAWNGGSNQPQHF. In DNA form, the CDR3 reads TGTGCCTGGAACGGGGGTAGCAATCAGCCCCAGCATTTT.